This record looks at one T cell receptor (beta chain) sequence and its context. At one boundary the junction diverges from the germline segment, which might be a read error. The CDR3 is made up of 17 amino acids. The V gene's germline CDR1 is DFQATT and CDR2 SNEGSKA (reference sequence). One entry per CDR3 protein results from TCRdb running MiXCR on the 5' RACE reads. The table includes 250,000 or so distinct CDR3 sequences, 20% to 30% detected once. The data belong to a study of CD8 T cells in ankylosing spondylitis. This TCR came from a male donor with ankylosing spondylitis or in good health (not recorded which). The gene calls are TRBV20-1 and TRBJ2-7; possible D gene TRBD2, 6 bases. The material sequenced was blood, either unsorted or a sorted T cell fraction (not recorded which). The CDR3 DNA reads as TGCTGTGCTAGTCCTCCCCCTCTACAGCGGGCCTCCTACGAGCAGTACTTC. This sequence encodes CCASPPPLQRASYEQYF.